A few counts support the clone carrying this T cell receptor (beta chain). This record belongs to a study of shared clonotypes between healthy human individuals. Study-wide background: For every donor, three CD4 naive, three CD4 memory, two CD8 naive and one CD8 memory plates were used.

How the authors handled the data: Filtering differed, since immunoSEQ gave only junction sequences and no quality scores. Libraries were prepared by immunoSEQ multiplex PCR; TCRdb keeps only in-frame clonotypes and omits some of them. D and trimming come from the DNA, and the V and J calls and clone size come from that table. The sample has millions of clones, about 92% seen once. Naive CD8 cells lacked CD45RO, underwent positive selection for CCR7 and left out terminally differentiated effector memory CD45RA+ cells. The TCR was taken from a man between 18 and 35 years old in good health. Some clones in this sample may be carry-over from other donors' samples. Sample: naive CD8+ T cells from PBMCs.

CDR3 nucleotide sequence: TGTGCCAGCAGCTTATGGGACTCTGGGGCCAACGTCCTGACTTTC. As protein: CASSLWDSGANVLTF. This sequence joins TRBV7-3 and TRBJ2-6; D is unresolved. V was pared by 2 bases and J by 0 bases, with 5 bases between. The CDR3 covers 15 residues. Germline loops: CDR1 SGHTA, CDR2 FQGTGA.